This T cell receptor beta chain emerged from a study of blood T cell repertoires in COVID-19. Study at large: Sites in the United States, Italy and Spain provided acute and convalescent COVID-19 samples.

Methods used by the authors: Reference gene primer amplification gave nucleated cell count estimates. Profiling relied on immunoSEQ multiplex PCR, and the TCRdb table lists in-frame clones only, not all of them. V and J calls and clone size are given by that table; D and trimming were obtained from the DNA. Of 65,000 or so clones in the sample, 75% to 80% were seen once. Per the germline V gene, CDR1 is MNHEY and CDR2 is SMNVEV (reference sequence). The germline V and J ends were trimmed by 3 bases and 4 bases, with 12 bases remaining between them. The CDR3 covers 14 residues. Sequencing was performed on peripheral blood. The clonotype comes from a human donor in a cohort sampled during active COVID-19. The chain has TRBV27 and TRBJ1-1, with unresolved D. DNA for the CDR3: TGTGCCAGCAGTTTCGTGGGAGCGGGCACTGAAGCTTTCTTT. It yields the protein CASSFVGAGTEAFF.